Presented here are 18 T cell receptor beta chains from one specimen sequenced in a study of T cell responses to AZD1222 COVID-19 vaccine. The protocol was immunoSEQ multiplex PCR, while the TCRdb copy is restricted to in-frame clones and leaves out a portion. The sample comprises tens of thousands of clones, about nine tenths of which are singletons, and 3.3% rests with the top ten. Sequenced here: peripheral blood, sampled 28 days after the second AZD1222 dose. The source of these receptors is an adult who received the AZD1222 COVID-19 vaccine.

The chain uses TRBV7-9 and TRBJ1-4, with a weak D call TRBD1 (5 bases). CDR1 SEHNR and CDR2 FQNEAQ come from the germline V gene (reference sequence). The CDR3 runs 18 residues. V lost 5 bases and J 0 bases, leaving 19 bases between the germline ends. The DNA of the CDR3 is TGTGCCAGCAGCCCAACCGCGACAGCCACTCCAACTAATGAAAAACTGTTTTTT. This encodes CASSPTATATPTNEKLFF.

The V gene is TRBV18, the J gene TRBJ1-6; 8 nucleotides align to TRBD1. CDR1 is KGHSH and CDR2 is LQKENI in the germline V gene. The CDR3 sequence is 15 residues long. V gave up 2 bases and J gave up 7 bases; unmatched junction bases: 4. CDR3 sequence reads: CASSPGQGTNSPLHF. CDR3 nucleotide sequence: TGTGCCAGCTCACCAGGACAGGGTACGAATTCACCCCTCCACTTT.

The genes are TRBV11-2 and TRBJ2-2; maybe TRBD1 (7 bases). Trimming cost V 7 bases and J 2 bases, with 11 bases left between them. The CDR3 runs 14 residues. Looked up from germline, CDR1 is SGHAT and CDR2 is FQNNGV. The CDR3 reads CASTQGGNTGELFF. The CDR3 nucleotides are TGTGCCAGCACCCAGGGGGGAAACACCGGGGAGCTGTTTTTT.

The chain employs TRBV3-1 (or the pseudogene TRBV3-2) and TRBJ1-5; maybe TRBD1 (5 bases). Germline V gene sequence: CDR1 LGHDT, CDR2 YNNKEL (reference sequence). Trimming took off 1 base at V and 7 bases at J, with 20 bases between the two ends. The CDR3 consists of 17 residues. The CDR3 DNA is TGTGCCAGCAGCCAAGGAAGCGGGGGAGGCTCTGGACAGCCCCAGCATTTT. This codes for CASSQGSGGGSGQPQHF.

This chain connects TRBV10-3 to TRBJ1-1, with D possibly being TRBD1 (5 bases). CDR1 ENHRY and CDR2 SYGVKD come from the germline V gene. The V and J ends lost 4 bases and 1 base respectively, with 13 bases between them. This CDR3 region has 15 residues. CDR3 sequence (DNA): TGTGCCATCAGTGGGCCCGGCGGGACGAACACTGAAGCTTTCTTT. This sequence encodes CAISGPGGTNTEAFF.

CDR3 coding DNA: TGTGCCAGCAGTCAGCGGGAATCCACAGATACGCAGTATTTT. It yields the protein CASSQRESTDTQYF. The chain carries TRBV6-2 or TRBV6-3 and TRBJ2-3; 7 positions match TRBD2. Germline CDR1 is MNHEY and CDR2 is SVGEGT. V gave up 5 bases and J gave up 2 bases; unmatched junction bases: 4. CDR3 size: 14 residues.

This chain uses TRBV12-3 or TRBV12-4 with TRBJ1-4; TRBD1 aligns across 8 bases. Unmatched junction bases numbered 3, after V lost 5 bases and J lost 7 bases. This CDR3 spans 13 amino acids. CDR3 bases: TGTGCCAGCAGTACAGGGGGAGGTGAAAAACTGTTTTTT. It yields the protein CASSTGGGEKLFF.

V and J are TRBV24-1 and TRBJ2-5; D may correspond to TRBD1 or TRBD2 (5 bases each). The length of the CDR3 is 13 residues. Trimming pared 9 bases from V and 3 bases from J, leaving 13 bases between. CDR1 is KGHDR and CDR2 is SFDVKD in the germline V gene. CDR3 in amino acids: CATGDAVKETQYF. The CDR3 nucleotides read TGTGCCACCGGGGACGCCGTGAAAGAGACCCAGTACTTC.

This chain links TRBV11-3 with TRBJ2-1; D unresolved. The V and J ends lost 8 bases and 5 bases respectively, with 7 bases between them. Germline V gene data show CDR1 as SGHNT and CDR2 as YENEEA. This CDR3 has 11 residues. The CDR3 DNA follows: TGTGCCAGCGGGCAAGACAATGAGCAGTTCTTC. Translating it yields CASGQDNEQFF. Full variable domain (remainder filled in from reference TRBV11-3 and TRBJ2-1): EAGVVQSPRYKIIEKKQPVAFWCNPISGHNTLYWYLQNLGQGPELLIRYENEEAVDDSQLPKDRFSAERLKGVDSTLKIQPAELGDSAVYLCASGQDNEQFFGPGTRLTVL.

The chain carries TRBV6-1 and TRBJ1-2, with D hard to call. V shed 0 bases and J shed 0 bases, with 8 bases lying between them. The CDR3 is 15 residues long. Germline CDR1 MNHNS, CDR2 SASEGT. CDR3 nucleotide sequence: TGTGCCAGCAGTGAAGCCCAGGCCCCTAACTATGGCTACACCTTC. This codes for CASSEAQAPNYGYTF.

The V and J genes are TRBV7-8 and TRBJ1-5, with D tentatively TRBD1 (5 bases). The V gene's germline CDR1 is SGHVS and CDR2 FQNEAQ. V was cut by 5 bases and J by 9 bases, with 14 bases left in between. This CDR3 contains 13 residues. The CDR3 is CASSPNRSGPQHF. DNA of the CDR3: TGTGCCAGCAGCCCTAACAGGAGTGGGCCCCAGCATTTT.

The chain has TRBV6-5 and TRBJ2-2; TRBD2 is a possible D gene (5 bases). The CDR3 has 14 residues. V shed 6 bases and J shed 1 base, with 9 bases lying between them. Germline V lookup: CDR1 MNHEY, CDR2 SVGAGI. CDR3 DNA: TGTGCCAGCAGGACCGGGAAGAACACCGGGGAGCTGTTTTTT. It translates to CASRTGKNTGELFF.

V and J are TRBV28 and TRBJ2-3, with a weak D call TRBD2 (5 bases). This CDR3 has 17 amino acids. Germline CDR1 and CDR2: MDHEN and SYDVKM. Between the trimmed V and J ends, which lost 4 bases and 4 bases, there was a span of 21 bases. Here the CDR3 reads CASSSPHGLTTADTQYF. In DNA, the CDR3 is TGTGCCAGCAGTTCCCCCCACGGACTGACGACCGCAGATACGCAGTATTTT.

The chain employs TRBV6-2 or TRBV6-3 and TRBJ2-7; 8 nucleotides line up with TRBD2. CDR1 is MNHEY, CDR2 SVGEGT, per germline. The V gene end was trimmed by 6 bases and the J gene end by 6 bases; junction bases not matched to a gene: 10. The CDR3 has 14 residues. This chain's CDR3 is CASSLGRALREQYF. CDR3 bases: TGTGCCAGCAGCCTCGGGAGGGCCTTACGCGAGCAGTACTTC.

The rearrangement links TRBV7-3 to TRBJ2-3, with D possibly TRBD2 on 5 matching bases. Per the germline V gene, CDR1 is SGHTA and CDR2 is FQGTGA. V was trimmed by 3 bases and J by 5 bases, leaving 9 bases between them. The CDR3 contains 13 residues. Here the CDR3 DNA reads TGTGCCAGCAGCTTCAGTAGCGTAGATACGCAGTATTTT. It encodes CASSFSSVDTQYF.

CDR3 nucleotides: TGTGCCAGCAGTAGGGACGGCGATGAGCAGTTCTTC. As protein: CASSRDGDEQFF. The rearrangement links TRBV6-4 to TRBJ2-1; D tentatively fits TRBD1 or TRBD2 (5 bases each). CDR3 length: 12 residues. The germline gives CDR1 MRHNA, CDR2 SNTAGT. V dropped 5 bases and J dropped 8 bases, with 10 bases sitting between them.

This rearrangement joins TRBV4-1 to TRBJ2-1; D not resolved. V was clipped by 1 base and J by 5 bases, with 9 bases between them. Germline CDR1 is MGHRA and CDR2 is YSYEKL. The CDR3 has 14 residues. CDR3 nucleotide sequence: TGCGCCAGCAGCCAAGGTTACCAGAACAATGAGCAGTTCTTC. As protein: CASSQGYQNNEQFF.

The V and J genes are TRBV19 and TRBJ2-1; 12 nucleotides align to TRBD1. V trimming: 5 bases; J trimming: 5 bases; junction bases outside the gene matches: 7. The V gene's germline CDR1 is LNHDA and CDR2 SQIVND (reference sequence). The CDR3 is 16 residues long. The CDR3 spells CASSDLGQGANNEQFF. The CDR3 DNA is TGTGCCAGTAGTGACTTGGGACAGGGGGCTAACAATGAGCAGTTCTTC.